A selection of T cell receptor beta chains follows, all from one sample in a study of shared clonotypes between healthy human individuals. Here immunoSEQ multiplex PCR was the method, and the copy in TCRdb shows in-frame clones only, minus some. The table records about 490,000 clones, around 80% of them present only once. The sequenced sample consisted of PBMCs. The source of these receptors is a woman in her 40s in good health. Some clones in this sample may be carry-over from other donors' samples. Both conserved end residues are part of each CDR3. A D gene is named only where the DNA matches it firmly. Some rows have no size entry. The others give once, few or many, or a class for an expanded clone.

clone_size j_call v_call d_call cdr3_nt cdr3_aa
NA TRBJ1-1 TRBV5-1 NA TGCGCCAGCAGCTTGGGACCTGCAACCGAAGCTTTCTTT CASSLGPATEAFF
NA TRBJ2-1 TRBV7-2 NA TGTGCCAGCAGCGTGACCGGGGCCCGGGTAGGTGAGCAGTTCTTC CASSVTGARVGEQFF
NA TRBJ1-5 TRBV14 NA TGTGCCAGCAGCCTCATGGGGGAGTATCAGCCCCAGCATTTT CASSLMGEYQPQHF
NA TRBJ1-6 TRBV27 NA TGTGCCAGCAGTTTAACCCCCCAGGGGCAGTACTCACCCCTCCACTTT CASSLTPQGQYSPLHF
few TRBJ2-3 TRBV25-1 NA TGTGCCAGCAGTGGCTTCCCCGCGGGCGCAGATACGCAGTATTTT CASSGFPAGADTQYF
NA TRBJ1-1 TRBV28 NA TGTGCCAGCAGCCCTGCCGAGACTGAAGCTTTCTTT CASSPAETEAFF
NA TRBJ2-7 TRBV7-9 NA TGTGCCAGCAGCTTAGAAGGTGGGATGACCTACGAGCAGTACTTC CASSLEGGMTYEQYF
NA TRBJ2-6 TRBV29-1 NA TGCAGCGTTGAATCTCGGGGAAGAGGTGGGGCCAACGTCCTGACTTTC CSVESRGRGGANVLTF
NA TRBJ2-7 TRBV28 TRBD1 TGTGCCAGCATCATGACAGGGCAAGCCTACGAGCAGTACTTC CASIMTGQAYEQYF
NA TRBJ2-2 TRBV30 NA TGTGCCTGGAGTGTAGTAGGGACCGGGGAGCTGTTTTTT CAWSVVGTGELFF
NA TRBJ1-1 TRBV5-6 NA TGTGCCAGCAGCTTGCCCGCAGGGCAGAACACTGAAGCTTTCTTT CASSLPAGQNTEAFF
NA TRBJ2-2 TRBV11-3 TRBD2 TGTGCCAGCAGCTCTGGAGTAGCGGGAGTTGGCGCCGGGGAGCTGTTTTTT CASSSGVAGVGAGELFF
once TRBJ1-2 TRBV29-1 TRBD1 TGCAGCGGTGGGGGACAGGAAAGCTACACCTTC CSGGGQESYTF
NA TRBJ2-7 TRBV10-2 TRBD1 TGCGCCAGCAGTGAGACCCAGGGGGAGTACGAGCAGTACTTC CASSETQGEYEQYF
NA TRBJ1-2 TRBV19 NA TGTGCCAGTAGTATATGGGGGGCCAGCTATGGCTACACCTTC CASSIWGASYGYTF
NA TRBJ1-2 TRBV2 TRBD1 TGTGCCAGCATTCGAGGGGGCGCCGGTGGCTACACCTTC CASIRGGAGGYTF
NA TRBJ2-3 TRBV7-3 NA TGTGCCAGCAGCGGACATAGCACAGATACGCAGTATTTT CASSGHSTDTQYF
NA TRBJ2-3 TRBV7-3 NA TGTGCCAGCAGCTTATTGGGAGTCTCAGATACGCAGTATTTT CASSLLGVSDTQYF
NA TRBJ2-7 TRBV29-1 NA TGCAGCGTTGAAACAAGCTCCTACGAGCAGTACTTC CSVETSSYEQYF
NA TRBJ2-1 TRBV6-6 TRBD2 TGTGCCAGCAGTAGCGGGAGTTCCCACAATGAGCAGTTCTTC CASSSGSSHNEQFF
many TRBJ1-1 TRBV5-6 NA TGTGCCAGCAGCTTAATCAGGGCGAACACTGAAGCTTTCTTT CASSLIRANTEAFF
NA TRBJ2-7 TRBV18 TRBD2 TGTGCCAGCTCACCGACTAGCGGGAGGGACGAGCAGTACTTC CASSPTSGRDEQYF
once TRBJ1-2 TRBV5-1 NA TGCGCCAGCAGCGGGGACATACTCATCAATCCGGGTGGCTACACCTTC CASSGDILINPGGYTF
NA TRBJ1-1 TRBV11-2 NA TGTGCCAGCAGCTCCCGGGTGGTTGAAGCTTTCTTT CASSSRVVEAFF
NA TRBJ2-1 TRBV15 TRBD2 TGTGCCACCAGCAGAGGGACTAGCGGGAGCAATGAGCAGTTCTTC CATSRGTSGSNEQFF
NA TRBJ2-7 TRBV7-9 NA TGTGCCAGCAGCTTCCAGGGAGTCTACGAGCAGTACTTC CASSFQGVYEQYF
NA TRBJ1-1 TRBV5-1 NA TGCGCCAGCAGCTTGGAGGGGGTTTTGGAGTCTGAAGCTTTCTTT CASSLEGVLESEAFF
NA TRBJ2-3 TRBV6-5 TRBD2 TGTGCCAGCAGTCCTGGACTAGCAGCAGATACGCAGTATTTT CASSPGLAADTQYF
many TRBJ2-1 TRBV7-8 NA TGTGCCAGCAGCTTCGCCAGCATGAATGAGCAGTTCTTC CASSFASMNEQFF
NA TRBJ1-5 TRBV7-9 NA TGTGCCAGCAGCTTAGTGCCGCAGGGTTCGGGCAATCAGCCCCAGCATTTT CASSLVPQGSGNQPQHF
NA TRBJ2-5 TRBV5-1 NA TGCGCCAGCAGCCTAACAGGGACGTTCGGGGAGACCCAGTACTTC CASSLTGTFGETQYF
many TRBJ2-7 TRBV5-1 NA TGCGCCAGCAGCTTGGATGGCAGGGGACAGTACTTC CASSLDGRGQYF
NA TRBJ2-7 TRBV7-8 NA TGTGCCAGCAGCTTAGGACTATACGATTCCTACGAGCAGTACTTC CASSLGLYDSYEQYF
few TRBJ1-1 TRBV6-5 NA TGTGCCAGCAGCAATTACAGAGACACTGAAGCTTTCTTT CASSNYRDTEAFF
few TRBJ2-7 TRBV27 TRBD1 TGTGCCAGCACCCAGACAGGGAACTTGTACGAGCAGTACTTC CASTQTGNLYEQYF
NA TRBJ2-5 TRBV5-1 NA TGCGCCAGCACCACGGGAGCAGGGCAAGAGACCCAGTACTTC CASTTGAGQETQYF
few TRBJ1-2 TRBV27 TRBD1 TGTGCCAGCAGTACGAGACAGGGCTATGGCTACACCTTC CASSTRQGYGYTF
NA TRBJ1-1 TRBV11-3 NA TGTGCCAGCAGCGTGGGGCAGGGGAGCACTGAAGCTTTCTTT CASSVGQGSTEAFF
NA TRBJ2-4 TRBV28 NA TGTGCCAGCAGGGGCACCAAAAACATTCAGTACTTC CASRGTKNIQYF
NA TRBJ2-7 TRBV14 TRBD1 TGTGCCAGCAGCCCAAGTCCCTACAGGGGGCAAAACGAGCAGTACTTC CASSPSPYRGQNEQYF
NA TRBJ1-4 TRBV2 NA TGTGCCAGCAGTGAACACAGGGTTGACGAAAAACTGTTTTTT CASSEHRVDEKLFF
few TRBJ1-2 TRBV5-6 NA TGTGCCAGCAGCACCAGGGGCTGGGGCTACACCTTC CASSTRGWGYTF
few TRBJ2-1 TRBV30 NA TGTGCCTGGAGCAGATCCATCGCCTACAATGAGCAGTTCTTC CAWSRSIAYNEQFF
NA TRBJ2-7 TRBV7-9 TRBD2 TGTGCCAGCAGCCCCCGGGAGGGCAGGGGAGGAGCCTACGAGCAGTACTTC CASSPREGRGGAYEQYF
NA TRBJ2-5 TRBV6-1 NA TGTGCCAGCAGTGAACCCACGAGAGGGCCCCCACGCCAAGAGACCCAGTACTTC CASSEPTRGPPRQETQYF
NA TRBJ2-1 TRBV18 NA TGTGCCAGCTCACCCTCGGGATACTCCTACAATGAGCAGTTCTTC CASSPSGYSYNEQFF
few TRBJ1-1 TRBV7-2 NA TGTGCCAGCAGCTTATTCGGACCCTATGGTAACACTGAAGCTTTCTTT CASSLFGPYGNTEAFF
NA TRBJ2-1 TRBV7-2 TRBD2 TGTGCCAGCAGCTATGCCGGGACTAGCGAGTTCAATGAGCAGTTCTTC CASSYAGTSEFNEQFF
NA TRBJ2-5 TRBV7-3 NA TGTGCCAGCAGCAATACACCCCAAGAGACCCAGTACTTC CASSNTPQETQYF
NA TRBJ2-3 TRBV21-1 NA TGTGCCAGCAGCTTCCGGGACTTCCTAGCGGGAGAAGAAGATACGCAGTATTTT CASSFRDFLAGEEDTQYF